This T cell receptor beta chain appears in the sequencing data of a study of blood T cell repertoires in COVID-19. Study-wide background: Specimens from acute and convalescent COVID-19 originated in the United States, Italy and Spain. PBMCs, B-cell-depleted T cells, or T cells provided the cDNA or gDNA that made up the material.

Grouping used clinical history reported by participants in a survey and questionnaire. Only in-frame clones appear in the TCRdb table, and some are missing; sequencing was by immunoSEQ multiplex PCR. The data hold 200,000 to 250,000 clones, with about four fifths observed a single time. V gave up 4 bases and J gave up 0 bases; unmatched junction bases: 2. CDR1 is SGHAT, CDR2 FQNNGV, per germline. The length of the CDR3 is 14 residues. This receptor was obtained from a woman aged 45-60 years with acute COVID-19. The gene calls are TRBV11-2 and TRBJ2-7, with TRBD2 identical over 8 bases. Sequenced input: PBMCs or T cells enriched from blood (not recorded which). Written as DNA, the CDR3 is TGTGCCAGCAGCTCAGGACTAGCCTCCTACGAGCAGTACTTC. Translation: CASSSGLASYEQYF.